This TCR beta chain was recorded in a study of cytomegalovirus exposure and HLA in healthy donors. The PCR had 60 Vbeta and 13 Jbeta primers. Per the original methods: Unique TCR beta chains numbered around 80 million in a later analysis, with around 10 million shared. Sequencing used immunoSEQ multiplex PCR; TCRdb keeps in-frame clones, though not all of them. The V and J calls and clone size are taken from that table; D and trimming were inferred from the DNA. The repertoire holds more than 95,000 clones, about 12% seen once, with roughly a sixth in the top ten. Concerning this clone: Its antigen is undetermined.

General study points: Some highly shared sequence variants likely arose as a pipeline artifact.

The V and J ends lost 7 bases and 2 bases respectively, with 11 bases between them. Germline-derived CDR1 and CDR2 are MNHEY and SVGAGI. CDR3 length equals 13 residues. This receptor was taken from a man aged 35-49 years in good health and CMV-seropositive. This chain joins TRBV6-5 and TRBJ1-1; D not certain. The sample taken for sequencing was PBMCs. CDR3 sequence reads: CASTDNLNTEAFF. CDR3 DNA sequence: TGTGCCAGCACCGACAATTTAAACACTGAAGCTTTCTTT.